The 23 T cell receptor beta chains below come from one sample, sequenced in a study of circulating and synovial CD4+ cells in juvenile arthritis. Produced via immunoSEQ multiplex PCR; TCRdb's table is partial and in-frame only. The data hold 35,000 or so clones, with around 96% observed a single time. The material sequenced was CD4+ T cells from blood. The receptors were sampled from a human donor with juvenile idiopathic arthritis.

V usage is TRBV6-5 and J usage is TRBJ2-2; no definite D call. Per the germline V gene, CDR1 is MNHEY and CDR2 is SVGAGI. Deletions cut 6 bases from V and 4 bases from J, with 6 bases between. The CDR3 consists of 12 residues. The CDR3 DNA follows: TGTGCCAGCAGGCGGATCACCGGGGAGCTGTTTTTT. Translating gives CASRRITGELFF.

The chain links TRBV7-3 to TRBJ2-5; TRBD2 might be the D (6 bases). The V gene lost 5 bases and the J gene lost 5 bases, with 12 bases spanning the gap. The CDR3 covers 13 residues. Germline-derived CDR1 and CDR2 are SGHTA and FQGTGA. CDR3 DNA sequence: TGTGCCAGCAGCCTCCTTCGGGGGGAGACCCAGTACTTC. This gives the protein CASSLLRGETQYF.

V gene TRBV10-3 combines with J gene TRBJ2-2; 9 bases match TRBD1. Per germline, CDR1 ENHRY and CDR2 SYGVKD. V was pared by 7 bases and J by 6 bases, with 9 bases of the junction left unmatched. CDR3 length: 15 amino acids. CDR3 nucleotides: TGTGCCATCACACGCGGGACAGGGTTCCCCGGGGAGCTGTTTTTT. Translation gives CAITRGTGFPGELFF.

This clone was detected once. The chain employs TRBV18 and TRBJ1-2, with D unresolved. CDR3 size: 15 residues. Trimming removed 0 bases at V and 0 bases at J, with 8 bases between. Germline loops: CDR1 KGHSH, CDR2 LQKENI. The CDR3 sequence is CASSPPGESNYGYTF. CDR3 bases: TGTGCCAGCTCACCACCCGGTGAGTCTAACTATGGCTACACCTTC.

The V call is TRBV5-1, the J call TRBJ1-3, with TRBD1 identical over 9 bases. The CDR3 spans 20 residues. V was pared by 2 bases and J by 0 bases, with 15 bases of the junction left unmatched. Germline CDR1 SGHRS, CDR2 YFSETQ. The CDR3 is CASSLTSPGTGTYSGNTIYF. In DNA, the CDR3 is TGCGCCAGCAGCTTAACGTCGCCGGGGACAGGGACTTACTCTGGAAACACCATATATTTT.

The CDR3 bases are TGTGCCAGCAGCTTAGAACAAGGGGCCGGTGAAAAACTGTTTTTT. It specifies CASSLEQGAGEKLFF. The chain couples TRBV11-2 to TRBJ1-4; the D gene is possibly TRBD1 (5 bases). Trimming removed 0 bases from V and 7 bases from J, with 12 bases in between. Germline CDR1 and CDR2: SGHAT and FQNNGV. The CDR3 totals 15 residues.

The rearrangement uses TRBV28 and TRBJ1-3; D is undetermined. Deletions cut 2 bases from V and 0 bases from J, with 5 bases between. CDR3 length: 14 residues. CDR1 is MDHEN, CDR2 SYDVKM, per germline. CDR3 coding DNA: TGTGCCAGCAGTTTACACAGCTCTGGAAACACCATATATTTT. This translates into CASSLHSSGNTIYF.

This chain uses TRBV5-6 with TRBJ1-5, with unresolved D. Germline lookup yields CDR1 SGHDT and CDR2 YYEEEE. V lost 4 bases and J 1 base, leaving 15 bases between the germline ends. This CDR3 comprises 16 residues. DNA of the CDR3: TGTGCCAGCAGCCCGAACCCTGCGAACAGCAATCAGCCCCAGCATTTT. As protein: CASSPNPANSNQPQHF.

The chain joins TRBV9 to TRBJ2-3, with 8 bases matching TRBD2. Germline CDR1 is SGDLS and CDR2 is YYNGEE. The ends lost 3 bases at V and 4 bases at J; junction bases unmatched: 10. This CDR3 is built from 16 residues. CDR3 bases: TGTGCCAGCAGCGCCTCCCCCGGGGGGGCTTCAGATACGCAGTATTTT. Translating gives CASSASPGGASDTQYF. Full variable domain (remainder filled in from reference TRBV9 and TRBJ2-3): DSGVTQTPKHLITATGQRVTLRCSPRSGDLSVYWYQQSLDQGLQFLIQYYNGEERAKGNILERFSAQQFPDLHSELNLSSLELGDSALYFCASSASPGGASDTQYFGPGTRLTVL.

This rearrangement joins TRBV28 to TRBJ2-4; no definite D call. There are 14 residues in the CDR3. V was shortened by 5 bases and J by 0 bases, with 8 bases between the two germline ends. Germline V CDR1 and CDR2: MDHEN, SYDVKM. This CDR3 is CASSRKLAKNIQYF. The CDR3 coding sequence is TGTGCCAGCAGTCGAAAGCTAGCCAAAAACATTCAGTACTTC.

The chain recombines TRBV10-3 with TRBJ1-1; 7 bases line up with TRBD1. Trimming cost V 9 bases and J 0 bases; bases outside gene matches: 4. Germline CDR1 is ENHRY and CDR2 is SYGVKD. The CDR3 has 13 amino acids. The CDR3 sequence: CAISGGLNTEAFF. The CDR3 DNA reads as TGTGCCATTTCAGGGGGATTGAACACTGAAGCTTTCTTT.

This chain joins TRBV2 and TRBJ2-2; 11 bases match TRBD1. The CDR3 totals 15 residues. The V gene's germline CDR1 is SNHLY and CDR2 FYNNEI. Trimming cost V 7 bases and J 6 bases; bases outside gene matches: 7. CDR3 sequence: CASTLGTGGSGELFF. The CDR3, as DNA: TGTGCCAGCACCCTGGGGACAGGGGGTTCCGGGGAGCTGTTTTTT.

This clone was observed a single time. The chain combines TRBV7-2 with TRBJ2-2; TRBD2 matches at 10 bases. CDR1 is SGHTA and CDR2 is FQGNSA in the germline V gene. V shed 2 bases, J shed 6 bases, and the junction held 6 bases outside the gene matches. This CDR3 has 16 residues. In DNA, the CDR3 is TGTGCCAGCAGCTTAACGAGCGGGGGGGCCCCCGGGGAGCTGTTTTTT. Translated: CASSLTSGGAPGELFF.

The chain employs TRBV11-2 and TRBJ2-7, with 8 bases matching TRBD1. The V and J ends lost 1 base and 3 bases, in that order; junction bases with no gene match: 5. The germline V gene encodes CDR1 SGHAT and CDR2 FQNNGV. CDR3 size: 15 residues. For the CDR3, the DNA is TGTGCCAGCAGCTTAGCACAGGGGGTTTACTACGAGCAGTACTTC. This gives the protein CASSLAQGVYYEQYF.

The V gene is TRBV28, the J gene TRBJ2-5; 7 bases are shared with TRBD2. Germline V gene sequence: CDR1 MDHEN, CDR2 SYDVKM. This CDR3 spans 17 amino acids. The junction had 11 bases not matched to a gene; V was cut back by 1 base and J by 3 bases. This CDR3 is CASSLSYGAGVKETQYF. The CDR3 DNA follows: TGTGCCAGCAGTTTATCGTATGGTGCGGGGGTCAAAGAGACCCAGTACTTC. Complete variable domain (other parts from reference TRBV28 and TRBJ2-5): DVKVTQSSRYLVKRTGEKVFLECVQDMDHENMFWYRQDPGLGLRLIYFSYDVKMKEKGDIPEGYSVSREKKERFSLILESASTNQTSMYLCASSLSYGAGVKETQYFGPGTRLLVL.

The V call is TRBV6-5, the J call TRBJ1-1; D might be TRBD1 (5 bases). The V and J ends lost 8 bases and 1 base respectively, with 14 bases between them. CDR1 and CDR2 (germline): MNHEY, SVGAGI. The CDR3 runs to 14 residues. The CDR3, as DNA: TGTGCCAGCTCCCGGTGGCAGGGGAACACTGAAGCTTTCTTT. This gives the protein CASSRWQGNTEAFF.

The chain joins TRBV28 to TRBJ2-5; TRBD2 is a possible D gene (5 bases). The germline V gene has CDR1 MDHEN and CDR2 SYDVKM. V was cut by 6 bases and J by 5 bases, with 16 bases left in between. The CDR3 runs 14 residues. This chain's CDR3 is CASSQPGFSETQYF. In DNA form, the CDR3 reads TGTGCCAGCAGCCAACCGGGGTTTTCGGAGACCCAGTACTTC. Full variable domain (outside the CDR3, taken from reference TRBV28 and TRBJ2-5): DVKVTQSSRYLVKRTGEKVFLECVQDMDHENMFWYRQDPGLGLRLIYFSYDVKMKEKGDIPEGYSVSREKKERFSLILESASTNQTSMYLCASSQPGFSETQYFGPGTRLLVL.

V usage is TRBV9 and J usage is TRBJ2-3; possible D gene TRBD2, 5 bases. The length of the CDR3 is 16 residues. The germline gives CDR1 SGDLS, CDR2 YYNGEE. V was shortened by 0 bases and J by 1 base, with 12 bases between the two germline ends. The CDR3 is CASSVDRGKGTDTQYF. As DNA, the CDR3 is TGTGCCAGCAGCGTAGATCGGGGTAAGGGCACAGATACGCAGTATTTT.

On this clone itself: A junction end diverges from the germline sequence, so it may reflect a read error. Here the CDR3 reads CASSPKTLPRPGGKVF. The CDR3 coding sequence is TGTGCCAGCAGCCCAAAGACCCTACCCCGCCCGGGAGGGAAAGTTTTC. The chain links TRBV14 to TRBJ2-7; 8 bases are shared with TRBD2. Germline-derived CDR1 and CDR2 are SGHDN and FVKESK. The CDR3 length is 16 residues.

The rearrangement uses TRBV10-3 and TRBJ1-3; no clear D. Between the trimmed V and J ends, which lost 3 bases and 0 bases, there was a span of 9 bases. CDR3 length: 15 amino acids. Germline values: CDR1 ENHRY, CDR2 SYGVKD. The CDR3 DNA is TGTGCCATCAGTGAAGTAATCAGCTCTGGAAACACCATATATTTT. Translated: CAISEVISSGNTIYF.

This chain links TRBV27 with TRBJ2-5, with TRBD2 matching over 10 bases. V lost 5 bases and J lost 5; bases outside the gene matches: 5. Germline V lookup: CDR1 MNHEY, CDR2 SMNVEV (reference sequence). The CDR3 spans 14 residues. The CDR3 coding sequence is TGTGCCAGCAGTGCGACGACTAGCGGGGAGACCCAGTACTTC. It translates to CASSATTSGETQYF.

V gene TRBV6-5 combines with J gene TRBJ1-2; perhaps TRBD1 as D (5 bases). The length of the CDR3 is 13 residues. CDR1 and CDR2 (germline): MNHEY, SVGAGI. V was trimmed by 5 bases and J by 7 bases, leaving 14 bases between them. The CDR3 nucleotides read TGTGCCAGCAGTGTGCAAACAGGCTCTGGCTACACCTTC. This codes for CASSVQTGSGYTF.

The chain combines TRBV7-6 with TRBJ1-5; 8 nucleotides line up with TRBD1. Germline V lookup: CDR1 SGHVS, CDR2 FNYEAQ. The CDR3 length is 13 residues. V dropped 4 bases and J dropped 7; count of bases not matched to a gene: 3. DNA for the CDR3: TGTGCCAGCAGCTGGGGACAGGAACAGCCCCAGCATTTT. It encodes CASSWGQEQPQHF.